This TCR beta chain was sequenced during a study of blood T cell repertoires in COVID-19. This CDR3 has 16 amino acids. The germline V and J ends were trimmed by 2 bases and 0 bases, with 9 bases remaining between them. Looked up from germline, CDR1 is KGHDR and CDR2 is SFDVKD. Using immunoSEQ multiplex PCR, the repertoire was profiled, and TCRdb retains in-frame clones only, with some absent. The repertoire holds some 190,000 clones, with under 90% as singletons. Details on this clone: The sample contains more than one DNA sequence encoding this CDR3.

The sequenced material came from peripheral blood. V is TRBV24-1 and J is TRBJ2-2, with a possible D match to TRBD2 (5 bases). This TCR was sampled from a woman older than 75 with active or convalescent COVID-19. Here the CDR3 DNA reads TGTGCCACCAGTGATTCGAGGGCCCCGAACACCGGGGAGCTGTTTTTT. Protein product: CATSDSRAPNTGELFF.